The rows below give T cell receptor beta chains drawn from one sample of a study of shared clonotypes between healthy human individuals. Profiled with immunoSEQ multiplex PCR; TCRdb holds only in-frame clones, not every one. The sample includes roughly 2.5 million clones, around nine tenths of them seen just once. The specimen was naive CD4+ T cells sorted from blood. All receptors derive from a man aged 18 to 30 in good health. Both conserved end residues are part of each CDR3. Clone size is given for some rows only: seen once, a few or many times, or a class if the clone is expanded.

J gene: TRBJ2-3; clone size: -; V gene: TRBV5-1; CDR3 protein: CASSLAPSSTDTQYF
J gene: TRBJ1-6; clone size: once; V gene: TRBV7-9; CDR3 protein: CASSPQGVVSPLHF
J gene: TRBJ2-5; clone size: -; V gene: TRBV7-9; CDR3 protein: CASSARDRGKTQYF
J gene: TRBJ1-6; clone size: -; V gene: TRBV15; CDR3 protein: CATSRAGASSPLHF
J gene: TRBJ1-2; clone size: once; V gene: TRBV7-3; CDR3 protein: CASSPDIGGHMDGYTF
J gene: TRBJ1-1; clone size: -; V gene: TRBV18; CDR3 protein: CASSSDLLKPEAFF
J gene: TRBJ2-1; clone size: -; V gene: TRBV2; CDR3 protein: CASSPSDREGCEQFF
J gene: TRBJ2-7; clone size: once; V gene: TRBV27; CDR3 protein: CASSLSGYYEQYF
J gene: TRBJ2-5; clone size: -; V gene: TRBV5-1; CDR3 protein: CASSLPGTSRETQYF
J gene: TRBJ1-6; clone size: -; V gene: TRBV2; CDR3 protein: CASSSNLGNSPLHF
J gene: TRBJ1-6; clone size: once; V gene: TRBV18; CDR3 protein: CASSRVGAANSPLHF
J gene: TRBJ1-1; clone size: -; V gene: TRBV18; CDR3 protein: CASSRGSEGRLSEAFF
J gene: TRBJ2-3; clone size: -; V gene: TRBV27; CDR3 protein: CASSLSRTSGSRTDTQYF
J gene: TRBJ1-4; clone size: -; V gene: TRBV28; CDR3 protein: CASSFPGQGNEKLFF
J gene: TRBJ1-1; clone size: -; V gene: TRBV4-3; CDR3 protein: CASSQAGQGNTEAFF
J gene: TRBJ2-7; clone size: -; V gene: TRBV15; CDR3 protein: CATSREGTSDPYF
J gene: TRBJ1-5; clone size: -; V gene: TRBV30; CDR3 protein: CAWSGVDGYGLNQPQHF
J gene: TRBJ2-3; clone size: -; V gene: TRBV7-9; CDR3 protein: CASSLGKLAGPKGDTQYF
J gene: TRBJ1-5; clone size: once; V gene: TRBV2; CDR3 protein: CASSRGQGYQPQHF
J gene: TRBJ2-2; clone size: -; V gene: TRBV5-1; CDR3 protein: CASSLRTSGAGELFF
J gene: TRBJ1-6; clone size: -; V gene: TRBV11-2; CDR3 protein: CASSLLGSWADTDNSPLHF
J gene: TRBJ2-1; clone size: -; V gene: TRBV6-5; CDR3 protein: CASRTRDGYNEQFF
J gene: TRBJ2-7; clone size: -; V gene: TRBV5-1; CDR3 protein: CASSPTGGNYEQYF
J gene: TRBJ1-1; clone size: -; V gene: TRBV11-2; CDR3 protein: CASRQQGSGAEAFF
J gene: TRBJ1-1; clone size: -; V gene: TRBV19; CDR3 protein: CASSPLQGQTNTEAFF
J gene: TRBJ1-4; clone size: -; V gene: TRBV5-4; CDR3 protein: CASSDNRGTNEKLFF
J gene: TRBJ1-2; clone size: -; V gene: TRBV11-2; CDR3 protein: CASSLRGGIEGYTF
J gene: TRBJ2-5; clone size: -; V gene: TRBV5-1; CDR3 protein: CASSFDETQYF
J gene: TRBJ2-1; clone size: once; V gene: TRBV15; CDR3 protein: CATKREGDEQFF
J gene: TRBJ2-5; clone size: -; V gene: TRBV11-3; CDR3 protein: CASSSTGRAETQYF
J gene: TRBJ2-7; clone size: -; V gene: TRBV2; CDR3 protein: CASIPGAINNHEQYF
J gene: TRBJ2-5; clone size: once; V gene: TRBV4-3; CDR3 protein: CASSQEGTGQETQYF
J gene: TRBJ2-6; clone size: -; V gene: TRBV4-3; CDR3 protein: CASSQEWTGKDGANVLTF
J gene: TRBJ1-5; clone size: -; V gene: TRBV27; CDR3 protein: CASSLAGTGEVQPQHF
J gene: TRBJ1-5; clone size: -; V gene: TRBV19; CDR3 protein: CASRGGTHSNQPQHF
J gene: TRBJ2-3; clone size: -; V gene: TRBV5-1; CDR3 protein: CASSTTSDPGTDTQYF
J gene: TRBJ2-5; clone size: -; V gene: TRBV5-4; CDR3 protein: CASSFGPSRPETQYF
J gene: TRBJ2-3; clone size: -; V gene: TRBV5-1; CDR3 protein: CASSLGHVSDTQYF
J gene: TRBJ1-5; clone size: once; V gene: TRBV18; CDR3 protein: CASSPTGREDQPQHF
J gene: TRBJ2-7; clone size: once; V gene: TRBV30; CDR3 protein: CAWTRGLLNYEQYF
J gene: TRBJ2-2; clone size: -; V gene: TRBV10-1; CDR3 protein: CASSEWQGAGGELFF
J gene: TRBJ1-2; clone size: -; V gene: TRBV28; CDR3 protein: CASSPINAANYGYTF